The rows below give T cell receptor beta chains drawn from one sample of a study of T cell responses to AZD1222 COVID-19 vaccine. Sequencing used immunoSEQ multiplex PCR; TCRdb keeps in-frame clones, though not all of them. This sample has 85,000 to 130,000 clones, with roughly 89% found just once. The sample consisted of peripheral blood, taken on day 0 of AZD1222 vaccination. These receptors all stem from an adult in good health. CDR3s include the opening cysteine and the closing phenylalanine or tryptophan. The D gene is left open where the match is weak. Clone size, where shown, is once, few, many, or a class for clones that have expanded.

D gene	clone size	J gene	V gene	CDR3 length	CDR3 DNA	CDR3 protein
.	.	TRBJ1-1	TRBV25-1	13	TGTGCCAGCAGTGAATGGGGGGTAACTGAAGCTTTCTTT	CASSEWGVTEAFF
.	.	TRBJ2-3	TRBV24-1	13	TGTGCCACGGCGTCGGTTAGCACAGATACGCAGTATTTT	CATASVSTDTQYF
TRBD1	once	TRBJ1-6	TRBV4-1	15	TGCGCCAGCAGCCAATCGGGACAGGGAAATTCACCCCTCCACTTT	CASSQSGQGNSPLHF
.	once	TRBJ2-4	TRBV6-5	13	TGTGCCAGCAGATTAAATGTGAGAAACATTCAGTACTTC	CASRLNVRNIQYF
.	.	TRBJ1-2	TRBV9	12	TGTGCCAGTCAGAGGCAGGGCTATGGCTACACCTTC	CASQRQGYGYTF
.	.	TRBJ1-3	TRBV5-1	14	TGCGCCAGCAGCTTGGATCAGATTGGAAACACCATATATTTT	CASSLDQIGNTIYF
.	once	TRBJ2-7	TRBV6-5	14	TGTGCCAGCAGTTATGGGAAAGGGGCCTACGAGCAGTACTTC	CASSYGKGAYEQYF
TRBD1	.	TRBJ1-2	TRBV5-1	15	TGCGCCAGCAGCTCGCCAGGGGGCAGCGGGTATGGCTACACCTTC	CASSSPGGSGYGYTF
TRBD2	once	TRBJ2-5	TRBV7-9	14	TGTGCCAGCAGCGAAGGACTAGCGGAAGAGACCCAGTACTTC	CASSEGLAEETQYF
TRBD2	.	TRBJ2-7	TRBV4-1	15	TGCGCCAGCAGCCAAGCAGGAGGACTAGTCTACGAGCAGTACTTC	CASSQAGGLVYEQYF
.	.	TRBJ2-3	TRBV6-6	16	TGTGCCAGCAGTTACTCCATTATCAAGGGCACAGATACGCAGTATTTT	CASSYSIIKGTDTQYF
TRBD1	.	TRBJ1-2	TRBV5-8	14	TGTGCCAGCAGTTCGACAGGGGCAGACTATGGCTACACCTTC	CASSSTGADYGYTF
.	.	TRBJ2-6	TRBV2	17	TGTGCCAGCAGCGACCTCCTCCCTAGCTCTGGGGCCAACGTCCTGACTTTC	CASSDLLPSSGANVLTF
.	.	TRBJ1-2	TRBV19	13	TGTGCCAGTAGGGGTTCAGGGTTCTATGGCTACACCTTC	CASRGSGFYGYTF
.	.	TRBJ1-5	TRBV5-5	14	TGTGCCAGCAGCTTCCTTGGGGGATCCCAGCCCCAGCATTTT	CASSFLGGSQPQHF
TRBD1	.	TRBJ2-6	TRBV18	18	TGTGCCAGCTCACCCGGACAGGGTTCCTTCTCTGGGGCCAACGTCCTGACTTTC	CASSPGQGSFSGANVLTF
.	.	TRBJ1-1	TRBV28	14	TGTGCCAGCAGTTCCCCCGCAGCCTCCGAAGAAGCTTTCTTT	CASSSPAASEEAFF
TRBD1	.	TRBJ2-3	TRBV4-1	17	TGCGCCAGCAGCCTTTCCGGGACAGGGGACGGCACAGATACGCAGTATTTT	CASSLSGTGDGTDTQYF
.	.	TRBJ1-4	TRBV6-1	15	TGTGCCAGCAGTGATGCCCCCTTGGCTAATGAAAAACTGTTTTTT	CASSDAPLANEKLFF
.	.	TRBJ2-7	TRBV3-1/TRBV3-2	14	TGTGCCAGCAGCCAAGCGGTCAGCTCCTACGAGCAGTACTTC	CASSQAVSSYEQYF
TRBD2	few	TRBJ2-1	TRBV6-1	15	TGTGCCAGCAGTGAATTGTGGCGGGAATTAGCGGGATCGATCTTC	CASSELWRELAGSIF
TRBD2	.	TRBJ2-1	TRBV3-1/TRBV3-2	15	TGTGCCAGCAGCCAAGTCGGGGGGGGGATTAATGAGCAGTTCTTC	CASSQVGGGINEQFF
.	.	TRBJ1-2	TRBV29-1	11	TGCAGCGTTGAATTCAACTATGGCTACACCTTC	CSVEFNYGYTF
.	.	TRBJ1-3	TRBV7-8	16	TGTGCCAGCAGCCCCCGTTCAGGCAACTCTGGAAACACCATATATTTT	CASSPRSGNSGNTIYF
.	many	TRBJ2-2	TRBV11-3	15	TGTGCCAGCAGCTTAGGAGGGGCTCGCACCGGGGAGCTGTTTTTT	CASSLGGARTGELFF
TRBD2	.	TRBJ2-7	TRBV6-2/TRBV6-3	15	TGTGCCAGCAGTTACTCGGGACTAGCCGACTACGAGCAGTACTTC	CASSYSGLADYEQYF
.	.	TRBJ1-2	TRBV29-1	13	TGCAGCGTTGAATTGGGTTCCCGCTATGGCTACACCTTC	CSVELGSRYGYTF
TRBD1	.	TRBJ1-2	TRBV18	14	TGTGCCAGCTCACCACGGGACAGTCAAAATGGCTACACCTTC	CASSPRDSQNGYTF
.	.	TRBJ1-5	TRBV2	14	TGTGCCAGCAGAACCAGGGGAACGTATCAGCCCCAGCATTTT	CASRTRGTYQPQHF
.	.	TRBJ2-7	TRBV10-2	15	TGCGCCAGCAGGCGCGTAGTAAGGGAACCCTACGAGCAGTACTTC	CASRRVVREPYEQYF
TRBD2	.	TRBJ2-3	TRBV5-1	14	TGCGCCAGCAGCTTTCGACTAGCACAAGATACGCAGTATTTT	CASSFRLAQDTQYF
.	.	TRBJ1-4	TRBV28	16	TGTGCCAGCAGTCCACTAGGGGCTTCAACTAATGAAAAACTGTTTTTT	CASSPLGASTNEKLFF
.	once	TRBJ1-1	TRBV5-8	14	TGTGCCAGCAGCCCAGGGGCCCCCTTCACTGAAGCTTTCTTT	CASSPGAPFTEAFF
TRBD2	.	TRBJ2-3	TRBV10-3	14	TGTGCCATCAGCGGCGGGAGATTAACAGATACGCAGTATTTT	CAISGGRLTDTQYF
TRBD2	.	TRBJ2-7	TRBV29-1	11	TGCAGCGTTGAAGGGGGGGGAGAGCAGTACTTC	CSVEGGGEQYF
.	.	TRBJ2-3	TRBV5-6	16	TGTGCCAGCAGCTTGGCGGGGGTGACTAGCACAGATACGCAGTATTTT	CASSLAGVTSTDTQYF
TRBD1	.	TRBJ2-2	TRBV3-1/TRBV3-2	15	TGTGCCAGCAGCCCCCGGGACAGGGATACCGGGGAGCTGTTTTTT	CASSPRDRDTGELFF
.	.	TRBJ1-6	TRBV7-9	16	TGTGCCAGCAGCTTAGCTCCTGGGACATCAAATTCACCCCTCCACTTT	CASSLAPGTSNSPLHF
.	.	TRBJ1-2	TRBV19	13	TGTGCCAGTAGTATAGTAAACCCTTCGGGCTACACCTTC	CASSIVNPSGYTF
TRBD1	.	TRBJ1-4	TRBV28	15	TGTGCCAGCAGTTTAGCACAGGGGGTAGGTGAAAAACTGTTTTTT	CASSLAQGVGEKLFF
.	.	TRBJ1-1	TRBV11-3	16	TGTGCCAGCAGCTTAGATGTGAGGTTTAGGAGCACTGAAGCTTTCTTT	CASSLDVRFRSTEAFF
.	.	TRBJ2-5	TRBV5-1	15	TGCGCCAGCAGTTTAGGACCATCAGAGGGGGAGACCCAGTACTTC	CASSLGPSEGETQYF